Below, 4 T cell receptor beta chains from the same sample are listed, as sequenced in a study of tissue T cells after allogeneic stem cell transplantation. Here immunoSEQ multiplex PCR was the method, and the copy in TCRdb shows in-frame clones only, minus some. The table lists some 12,000 clones, less than 85% of them singletons, with roughly an eighth in the top ten. Sequences were derived from tissue from the right colon, sampled at autopsy. Receptor source: a woman aged 18 to 50 with breast cancer.

J is TRBJ2-1 and V is TRBV19; D is unclear. CDR1 LNHDA and CDR2 SQIVND come from the germline V gene (reference sequence). Deletions cut 1 base from V and 8 bases from J, with 12 bases between. The CDR3 is made up of 14 amino acids. The CDR3 sequence: CASSIVGRVDEQFF. The CDR3 nucleotides read TGTGCCAGTAGTATAGTGGGAAGGGTAGATGAGCAGTTCTTC.

This chain connects TRBV25-1 to TRBJ2-1; D unclear. The CDR3 is 16 amino acids. Looked up from germline, CDR1 is MGHDK and CDR2 is SYGVNS. V dropped 1 base and J dropped 1 base, with 11 bases sitting between them. CDR3: CASSESKGGSYNEQFF. The DNA of the CDR3 is TGTGCCAGCAGTGAATCGAAGGGTGGTTCCTACAATGAGCAGTTCTTC.

This chain uses TRBV4-2 with TRBJ2-7; possible D gene TRBD2, 5 bases. V dropped 0 bases and J dropped 0 bases, with 6 bases sitting between them. Germline V gene sequence: CDR1 LGHNA, CDR2 YNFKEQ. This CDR3 spans 14 amino acids. CDR3 sequence (DNA): TGTGCCAGCAGCCAAGAAGAGGGCTCCTACGAGCAGTACTTC. Residues: CASSQEEGSYEQYF.

This chain joins TRBV14 and TRBJ2-3; TRBD1 matches 7 bases. Germline values: CDR1 SGHDN, CDR2 FVKESK. The trim removed 4 bases at V and 6 bases at J, leaving 13 bases unmatched. The CDR3 loop spans 16 amino acids. The CDR3 protein is CASSPGDSSQGDTQYF. In nucleotides, the CDR3 is TGTGCCAGCAGCCCCGGGGACAGCTCCCAAGGGGATACGCAGTATTTT.